Sequencing of this T cell receptor (beta chain) was carried out in a study of T-cell reconstitution after alpha-beta-depleted transplantation in children. Unique molecular identifiers were incorporated during preparation of the TCRbeta library. One entry per CDR3 protein results from TCRdb running MiXCR on the PCR reads. The profile shows around 600,000 distinct CDR3 sequences, roughly 15% of them singletons. Losses at the gene ends were 6 bases for V and 1 base for J; bases not matched to a gene: 7. From germline, CDR1 is SQVTM and CDR2 ANQGSEA. CDR3 length: 15 residues. This clonotype was counted between two and nine times.

The sequence was obtained from a human donor who donated a stem cell graft to a child with acute myeloid leukemia. The specimen comprised PBMCs from the stem cell graft donor, sampled from the stem cell graft. The chain combines TRBV29-1 with TRBJ2-1; TRBD1 matches at 9 bases. CDR3 nucleotides: TGCAGCGTAGTACCGGGACAGGGATCCTACAATGAGCAGTTCTTC. It translates to CSVVPGQGSYNEQFF.